The rows below give T cell receptor beta chains drawn from one sample of a study of control samples from healthy donors and cancer patients. This table comes from immunoSEQ multiplex PCR, and its TCRdb copy is limited to in-frame clones, with some not included. The top ten hold approximately 23% of the sample, which has 20,000 to 25,000 clones, 80% to 85% seen once. The sequenced material came from PBMCs. These receptors were collected from a man aged 60-69 years with colorectal cancer. Each CDR3 is given with its conserved first and last residue. D genes are given only for firm matches. Size is omitted from some rows. Given values are once, few, many or a class for expanded clones.

NA NA TRBJ2-1 TRBV3-1/TRBV3-2 14 TGTGCCAGCAGCCCGGTCGGGGTGAGAAATGAGCAGTTCTTC CASSPVGVRNEQFF
NA NA TRBJ2-5 TRBV6-5 15 TGTGCCAGCAGTTACTCGATAGGTGAACAAGAGACCCAGTACTTC CASSYSIGEQETQYF
NA NA TRBJ1-2 TRBV10-1 13 TGCGCCAGCAGTTCTGGTGGCGGCTATGGCTACACCTTC CASSSGGGYGYTF
NA TRBD1 TRBJ1-3 TRBV6-5 15 TGTGCCAGCAGTTACTCCCGGACAGGGCGGAACACCATATATTTT CASSYSRTGRNTIYF
NA TRBD1 TRBJ1-2 TRBV3-1/TRBV3-2 17 TGTGCCAGCACTTCATCGGGCAGGGGGCGCCTCCTCTATGGCTACACCTTC CASTSSGRGRLLYGYTF
NA NA TRBJ1-1 TRBV6-5 14 TGTGCCAGCAGTTACCACGACAGTAACACTGAAGCTTTCTTT CASSYHDSNTEAFF
NA NA TRBJ2-7 TRBV6-1 15 TGTGCCAGCAGTGAAGCGCTTACAGTCTCCTACGAGCAGTACTTC CASSEALTVSYEQYF
NA NA TRBJ1-1 TRBV19 16 TGTGCCAGTAGTATCGGGTGGGCAGGCATGAACACTGAAGCTTTCTTT CASSIGWAGMNTEAFF
NA NA TRBJ2-3 TRBV5-1 15 TGCGCCAGCAGCTTGGGGGACCCGAGCACAGATACGCAGTATTTT CASSLGDPSTDTQYF
NA NA TRBJ2-2 TRBV12-3/TRBV12-4 12 TGTGCCAGCTCATGGCAGGAGACAGAGCTGTTTTTT CASSWQETELFF
NA NA TRBJ2-3 TRBV5-8 15 TGTGCCAGCAGCTTGGGCCGGCAAATCACAGATACGCAGTATTTT CASSLGRQITDTQYF
NA NA TRBJ1-2 TRBV7-9 13 TGTGCCAGCAGCCCGGACAGTAACTATGGCTACACCTTC CASSPDSNYGYTF
NA TRBD1 TRBJ1-1 TRBV6-5 14 TGTGCCAGCAGTCGGAGACAGGGTGGGGCTGAAGCTTTCTTT CASSRRQGGAEAFF
NA NA TRBJ2-3 TRBV11-2 17 TGTGCCAGCAGCCCTGTCCTGGGACCGCGCGGCACAGATACGCAGTATTTT CASSPVLGPRGTDTQYF
NA TRBD1 TRBJ1-4 TRBV7-9 17 TGTGCCAGCAGCTTATGGACAGGGGGCCGAACTAATGAAAAACTGTTTTTT CASSLWTGGRTNEKLFF
NA NA TRBJ1-5 TRBV30 13 TGTGCCTGGAAGGGGAGGGGGGATCAGCCCCAGCATTTT CAWKGRGDQPQHF
NA NA TRBJ2-1 TRBV6-5 15 TGTGCCAGCAGGACCGGATTAAAGTCGTACAATGAGCAGTTCTTC CASRTGLKSYNEQFF
NA NA TRBJ1-1 TRBV6-6 11 TGTGCCAGCAGGGTCGGCACTGAAGCTTTCTTT CASRVGTEAFF
NA NA TRBJ2-6 TRBV5-1 16 TGCGCCAGCAGCTATGGGGCCGGGTCCGGGGCCAACGTCCTGACTTTC CASSYGAGSGANVLTF
medium-sized TRBD1 TRBJ1-2 TRBV5-6 15 TGTGCCAGCACCATCGGGACAGTTGGTAACTATGGCTACACCTTC CASTIGTVGNYGYTF
few NA TRBJ1-6 TRBV7-9 16 TGTGCCAGCAGCTTCCCACTACAGGAGTGGAATTCACCCCTCCACTTT CASSFPLQEWNSPLHF
NA NA TRBJ1-2 TRBV3-1/TRBV3-2 11 TGTGCCAGCAGCCAAAAGGGTGGCTACACCTTC CASSQKGGYTF
NA NA TRBJ1-2 TRBV6-2/TRBV6-3 16 TGTGCCAGCAGTGCCCCCTGGGGATCTAAGAACTATGGCTACACCTTC CASSAPWGSKNYGYTF